Listed below are T cell receptor beta chains from one sample, sequenced in a study of post-analysis software for immune sequencing data. Each CDR3 protein gets one entry after TCRdb re-called the PCR reads with MiXCR. The sample contains about 770,000 distinct CDR3 sequences, about half of which appear only once. Sequenced material: blood. The receptors stem from a girl aged 10 to 17 with multiple sclerosis. Both conserved end residues are part of each CDR3.

.,TRBV27,CASSLGTGAGHEQYF
TRBJ2-7,TRBV13,CASSFRTFNYEQYF
TRBJ2-3,TRBV4-2,CASSQIRAGGTDTQYF
TRBJ1-5,TRBV6-2/TRBV6-3,CASSRSWSNQPQHF
TRBJ2-2,TRBV9,CASSPPFGANTGELFF
TRBJ2-1,TRBV6-2/TRBV6-3,CATLGLLMKQFF
TRBJ2-5,TRBV20-1,CSATRPRGGPTNEQYF
TRBJ1-6,TRBV11-1,CASSLSVSGPLHF
TRBJ2-7,TRBV29-1,CSVVVSGINEQYF
TRBJ2-3,TRBV29-1,CSEILGGTQYF
TRBJ1-2,TRBV3-1,CASSQGTGNGYTF